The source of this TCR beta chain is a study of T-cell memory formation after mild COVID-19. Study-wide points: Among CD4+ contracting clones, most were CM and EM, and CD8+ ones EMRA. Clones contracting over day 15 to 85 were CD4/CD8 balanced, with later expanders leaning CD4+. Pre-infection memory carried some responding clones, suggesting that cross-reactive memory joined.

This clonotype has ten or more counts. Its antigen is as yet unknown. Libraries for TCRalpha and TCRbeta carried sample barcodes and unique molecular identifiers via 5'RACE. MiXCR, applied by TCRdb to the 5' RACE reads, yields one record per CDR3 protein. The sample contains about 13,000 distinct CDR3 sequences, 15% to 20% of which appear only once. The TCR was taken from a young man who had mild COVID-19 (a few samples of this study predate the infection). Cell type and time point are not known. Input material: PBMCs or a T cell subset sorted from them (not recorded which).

The CDR3 bases are TGTGCCAGCAGTTACGGGGTATTCGGGGGCTGGTATGGCTACACCTTC. Protein: CASSYGVFGGWYGYTF. The chain combines TRBV6-5 with TRBJ1-2, with D maybe TRBD1 (6 bases). V was clipped by 2 bases and J by 5 bases, with 18 bases between them. There are 16 residues in the CDR3. Germline lookup yields CDR1 MNHEY and CDR2 SVGAGI.